This TCR beta chain was captured in a study of low-dose radiotherapy and immunotherapy resistance in tumors. The CDR3 sequence is 13 residues long. With 7 bases clipped from V and 3 bases from J, the junction kept 6 bases outside the gene matches. Germline V gene sequence: CDR1 LGHNA, CDR2 YSLEER. Described time point: after trial treatment. This sample's treatment: LDRT plus nivolumab, ipilimumab, low-dose cyclophosphamide and aspirin (RACIN trial). This clonotype has a count of ten or more. TRAV- and TRBV-specific primers primed first-strand cDNA, covering alpha and beta chains. With a constant-region primer and a V-primer adapter, TCRs were subjected to roughly 20 PCR cycles of amplification. TCRdb fed the reads into MiXCR, producing one record per CDR3 protein. The data contain 80,000 or so distinct CDR3 sequences, over 15% of them singletons.

This sequence joins TRBV4-3 and TRBJ2-7, with TRBD2 matching 7 bases. Sequencing used PBMCs, obtained after low-dose radiotherapy plus immunotherapy. This TCR was sampled from a male donor with prostate cancer. This chain's CDR3 is CASIRGLHYEQYF. The CDR3 coding sequence is TGCGCCAGCATCCGGGGACTACACTACGAGCAGTACTTC.